This T cell receptor beta chain was found in a study of cytomegalovirus exposure and HLA in healthy donors. Study results and limitations: Common viral pathogens seemed, in a later analysis, to connect with several of the most significant clusters. A few CMV-associated chains proved CMV antigen-specific in vitro.

PCR used 60 Vbeta primers and 13 Jbeta primers. The method was immunoSEQ multiplex PCR; TCRdb's version includes in-frame clones alone and lacks a portion of them. The sample lists about 190,000 clones, approximately 80% occurring once. To note about this clone: Its target is unknown.

The junction had 15 bases not matched to a gene; V was cut back by 2 bases and J by 8 bases. The length of the CDR3 is 19 residues. Germline CDR1 reads SGHAT; CDR2 reads FQNNGV. The clonotype was recovered from a man in his forties in good health and CMV-seropositive. Sample: PBMCs. V gene TRBV11-2 combines with J gene TRBJ2-1; 13 bases agree with TRBD2. For the CDR3, the DNA is TGTGCCAGCAGCTTAAGCGCACTAGCGGGGGGGGTAGGGAAAGATGAGCAGTTCTTC. Residues: CASSLSALAGGVGKDEQFF.